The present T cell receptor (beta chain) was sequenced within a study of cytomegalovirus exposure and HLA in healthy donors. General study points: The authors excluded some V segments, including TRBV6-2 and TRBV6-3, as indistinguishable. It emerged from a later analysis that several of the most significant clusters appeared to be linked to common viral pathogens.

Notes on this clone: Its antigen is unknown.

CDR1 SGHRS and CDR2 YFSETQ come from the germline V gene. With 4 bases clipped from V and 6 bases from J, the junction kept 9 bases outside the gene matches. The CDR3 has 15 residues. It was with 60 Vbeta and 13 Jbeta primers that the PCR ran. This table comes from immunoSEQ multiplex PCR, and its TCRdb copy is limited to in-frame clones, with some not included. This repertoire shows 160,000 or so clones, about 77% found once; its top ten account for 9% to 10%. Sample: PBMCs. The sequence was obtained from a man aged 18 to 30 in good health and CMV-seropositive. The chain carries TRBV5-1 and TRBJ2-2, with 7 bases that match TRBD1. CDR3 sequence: CASSALQGVSGELFF. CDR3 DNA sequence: TGCGCCAGCAGCGCCCTCCAGGGGGTTTCCGGGGAGCTGTTTTTT.